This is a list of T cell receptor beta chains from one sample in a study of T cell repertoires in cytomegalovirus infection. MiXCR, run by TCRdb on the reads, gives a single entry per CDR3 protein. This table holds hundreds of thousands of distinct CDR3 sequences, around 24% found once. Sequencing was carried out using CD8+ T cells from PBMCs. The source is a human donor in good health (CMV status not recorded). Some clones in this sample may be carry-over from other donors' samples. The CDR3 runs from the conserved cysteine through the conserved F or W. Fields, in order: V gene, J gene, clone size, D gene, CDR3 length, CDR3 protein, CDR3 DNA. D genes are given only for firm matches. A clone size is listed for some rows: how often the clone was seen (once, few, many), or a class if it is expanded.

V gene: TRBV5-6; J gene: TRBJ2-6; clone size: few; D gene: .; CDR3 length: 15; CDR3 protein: CASSFGVGGANVLTF; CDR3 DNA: TGTGCCAGCAGCTTCGGGGTGGGGGGGGCCAACGTCCTGACTTTC
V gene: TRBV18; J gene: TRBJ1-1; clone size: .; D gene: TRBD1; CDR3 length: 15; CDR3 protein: CASSPPNRGEVEAFF; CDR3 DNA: TGTGCCAGCTCACCACCGAACAGGGGGGAGGTGGAAGCTTTCTTT
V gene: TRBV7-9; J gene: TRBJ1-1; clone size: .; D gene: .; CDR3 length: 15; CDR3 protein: CASSLVPYSFDEAFF; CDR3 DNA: TGTGCCAGCAGCTTAGTCCCCTACAGCTTCGATGAAGCTTTCTTT
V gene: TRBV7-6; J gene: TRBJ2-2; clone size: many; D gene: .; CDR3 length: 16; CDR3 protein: CASSPPPGTNTGELFF; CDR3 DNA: TGTGCCAGCAGCCCTCCCCCAGGGACTAACACCGGGGAGCTGTTTTTT
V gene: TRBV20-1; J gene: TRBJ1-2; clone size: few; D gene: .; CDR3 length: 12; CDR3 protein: CSAEFMFRGYTF; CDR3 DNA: TGCAGTGCTGAGTTCATGTTCCGTGGCTACACCTTC
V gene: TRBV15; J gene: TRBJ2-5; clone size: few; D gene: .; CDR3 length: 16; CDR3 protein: CATSRVPLGGQETQYF; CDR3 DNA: TGTGCCACCAGCAGAGTTCCCCTGGGCGGGCAAGAGACCCAGTACTTC
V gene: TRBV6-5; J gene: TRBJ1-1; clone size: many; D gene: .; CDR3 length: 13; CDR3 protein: CASPGVGETEAFF; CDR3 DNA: TGTGCCAGCCCCGGGGTCGGGGAGACTGAAGCTTTCTTT
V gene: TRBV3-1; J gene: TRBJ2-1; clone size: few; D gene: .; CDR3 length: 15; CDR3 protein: CASSPLVTSYNEQFF; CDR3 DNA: TGTGCCAGCAGCCCGCTTGTCACATCCTACAATGAGCAGTTCTTC
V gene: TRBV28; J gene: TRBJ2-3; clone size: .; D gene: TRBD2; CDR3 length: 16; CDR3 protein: CASSPVSGASTDTQYF; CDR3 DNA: TGTGCCAGCAGTCCGGTTAGCGGGGCTAGCACAGATACGCAGTATTTT
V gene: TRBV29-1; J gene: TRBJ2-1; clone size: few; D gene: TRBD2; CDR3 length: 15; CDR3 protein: CSVEQGLATNNEQFF; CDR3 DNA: TGCAGCGTTGAGCAAGGACTAGCGACAAACAATGAGCAGTTCTTC
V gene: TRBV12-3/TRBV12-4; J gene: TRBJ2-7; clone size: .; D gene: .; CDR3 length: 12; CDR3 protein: CASKNRRAEQYF; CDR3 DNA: TGTGCCAGCAAGAACCGGAGGGCCGAGCAGTACTTC
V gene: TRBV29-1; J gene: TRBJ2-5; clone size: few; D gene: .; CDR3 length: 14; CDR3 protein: CSVDGGALQETQYF; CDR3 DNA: TGCAGCGTTGATGGGGGGGCCTTACAAGAGACCCAGTACTTC
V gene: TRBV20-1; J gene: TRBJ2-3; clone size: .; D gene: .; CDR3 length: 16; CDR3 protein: CSATPGEGGSTDTQYF; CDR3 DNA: TGCAGTGCTACCCCTGGGGAAGGGGGAAGCACAGATACGCAGTATTTT
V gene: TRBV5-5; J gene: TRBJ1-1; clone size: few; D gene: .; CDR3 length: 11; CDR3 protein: CASSSRLGAFF; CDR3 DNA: TGTGCCAGCAGTTCGAGACTCGGAGCTTTCTTT
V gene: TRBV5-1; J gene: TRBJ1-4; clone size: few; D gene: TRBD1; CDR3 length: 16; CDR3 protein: CASRGTGPATNEKLFF; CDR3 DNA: TGCGCCAGCAGGGGGACAGGGCCCGCAACTAATGAAAAACTGTTTTTT
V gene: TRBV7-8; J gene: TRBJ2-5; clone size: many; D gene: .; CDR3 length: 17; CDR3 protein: CASSLEAANYLQETQYF; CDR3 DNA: TGTGCCAGCAGCTTAGAGGCGGCCAACTACCTTCAAGAGACCCAGTACTTC
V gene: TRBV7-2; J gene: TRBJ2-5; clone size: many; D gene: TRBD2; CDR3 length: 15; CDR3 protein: CASSSSGLVAETQYF; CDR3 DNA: TGTGCCAGCAGCTCTTCGGGACTAGTCGCAGAGACCCAGTACTTC
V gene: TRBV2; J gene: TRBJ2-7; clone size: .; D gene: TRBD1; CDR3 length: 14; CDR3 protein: CASRPTGGNYEQYF; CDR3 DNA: TGTGCCAGCAGGCCGACAGGGGGCAACTACGAGCAGTACTTC
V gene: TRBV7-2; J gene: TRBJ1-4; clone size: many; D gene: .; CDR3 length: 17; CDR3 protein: CASSLQGPFVRNEKLFF; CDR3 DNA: TGTGCCAGCAGCTTACAGGGCCCGTTCGTGCGGAATGAAAAACTGTTTTTT
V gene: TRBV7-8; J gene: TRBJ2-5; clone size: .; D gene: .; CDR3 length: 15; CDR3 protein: CASSLAGGGGETQYF; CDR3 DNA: TGTGCCAGCAGCTTAGCAGGAGGGGGGGGGGAGACCCAGTACTTC
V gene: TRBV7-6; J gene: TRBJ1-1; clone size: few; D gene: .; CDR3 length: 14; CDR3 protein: CASRHSAGTSEAFF; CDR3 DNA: TGTGCCAGCCGCCACTCGGCAGGCACCTCTGAAGCTTTCTTT
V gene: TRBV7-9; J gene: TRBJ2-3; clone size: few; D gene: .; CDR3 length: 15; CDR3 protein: CASSLEPASTDTQYF; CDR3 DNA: TGTGCCAGCAGCTTAGAACCTGCGAGCACAGATACGCAGTATTTT
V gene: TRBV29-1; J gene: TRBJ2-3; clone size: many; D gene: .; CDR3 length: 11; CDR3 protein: CSARPTDTQYF; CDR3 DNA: TGCAGCGCCAGGCCCACAGATACGCAGTATTTT
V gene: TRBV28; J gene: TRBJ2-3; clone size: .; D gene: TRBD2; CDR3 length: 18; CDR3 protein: CASSFSPGGGAEADTQYF; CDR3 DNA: TGTGCCAGCAGTTTTTCCCCGGGCGGGGGGGCCGAAGCAGATACGCAGTATTTT
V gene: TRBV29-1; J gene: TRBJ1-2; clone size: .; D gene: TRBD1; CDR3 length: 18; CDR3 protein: CSAPATGKREEGVYGYTF; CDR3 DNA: TGCAGCGCTCCCGCGACAGGGAAAAGGGAAGAGGGTGTTTATGGCTACACCTTC
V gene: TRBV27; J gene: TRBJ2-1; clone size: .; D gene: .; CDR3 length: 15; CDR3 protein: CASSSPGEPYNEQFF; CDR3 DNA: TGTGCCAGCAGCTCGCCGGGGGAACCCTACAATGAGCAGTTCTTC
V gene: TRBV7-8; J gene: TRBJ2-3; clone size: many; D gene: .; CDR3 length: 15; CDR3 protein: CASSSSGWGADTQYF; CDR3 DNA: TGTGCCAGCAGCTCCTCAGGGTGGGGCGCAGATACGCAGTATTTT
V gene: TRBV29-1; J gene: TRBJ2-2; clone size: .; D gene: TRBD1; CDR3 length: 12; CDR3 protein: CSAWTGAGELFF; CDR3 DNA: TGCAGCGCCTGGACAGGGGCCGGGGAGCTGTTTTTT
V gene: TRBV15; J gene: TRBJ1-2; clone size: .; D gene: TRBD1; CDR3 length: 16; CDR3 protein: CATSRDLGQGEDGYTF; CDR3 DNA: TGTGCCACCAGCAGAGATTTAGGACAGGGGGAGGATGGCTACACCTTC
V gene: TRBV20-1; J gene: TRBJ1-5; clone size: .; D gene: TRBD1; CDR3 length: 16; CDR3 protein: CSARIGQGAPNQPQHF; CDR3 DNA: TGCAGTGCTAGAATTGGGCAGGGGGCGCCCAATCAGCCCCAGCATTTT
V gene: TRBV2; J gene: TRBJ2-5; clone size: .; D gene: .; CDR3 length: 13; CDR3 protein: CASRGLIQETQYF; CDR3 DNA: TGTGCCAGCAGAGGACTGATTCAAGAGACCCAGTACTTC
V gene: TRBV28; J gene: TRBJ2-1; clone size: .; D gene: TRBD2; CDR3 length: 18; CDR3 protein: CASSYQTWTSGGHNEQFF; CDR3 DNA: TGTGCCAGCAGTTATCAAACCTGGACTAGCGGGGGACACAATGAGCAGTTCTTC
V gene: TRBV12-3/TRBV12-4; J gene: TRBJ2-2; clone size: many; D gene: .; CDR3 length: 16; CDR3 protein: CASSFGTGANTGELFF; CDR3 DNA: TGTGCCAGCAGTTTCGGGACGGGGGCGAACACCGGGGAGCTGTTTTTT
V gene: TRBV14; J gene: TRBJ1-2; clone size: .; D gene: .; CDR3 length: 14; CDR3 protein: CASSQDHTGYGYTF; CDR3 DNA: TGTGCCAGCAGCCAAGATCACACGGGCTATGGCTACACCTTC
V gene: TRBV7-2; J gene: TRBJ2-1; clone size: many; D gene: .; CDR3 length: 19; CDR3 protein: CASSQSIVAAASGGNEQFF; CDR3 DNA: TGTGCCAGCAGCCAAAGTATTGTAGCGGCGGCAAGTGGTGGCAATGAGCAGTTCTTC
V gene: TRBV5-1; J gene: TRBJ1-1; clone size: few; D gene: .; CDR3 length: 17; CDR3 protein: CASSWDRLRLGNTEAFF; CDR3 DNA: TGCGCCAGCAGCTGGGACCGTCTCCGTCTTGGGAACACTGAAGCTTTCTTT
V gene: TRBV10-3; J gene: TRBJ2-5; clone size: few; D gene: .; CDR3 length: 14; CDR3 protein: CAISDIGGQETQYF; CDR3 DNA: TGTGCCATCAGTGATATAGGGGGACAAGAGACCCAGTACTTC
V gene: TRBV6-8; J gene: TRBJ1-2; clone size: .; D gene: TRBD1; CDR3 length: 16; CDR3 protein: CASSYRPGQGFYGYTF; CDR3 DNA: TGTGCCAGCAGTTACCGACCGGGACAGGGGTTTTATGGCTACACCTTC
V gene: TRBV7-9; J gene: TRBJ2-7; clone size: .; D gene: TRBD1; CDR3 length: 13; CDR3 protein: CASSGTAWSEQYF; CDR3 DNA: TGTGCCAGCAGCGGGACAGCTTGGAGCGAGCAGTACTTC
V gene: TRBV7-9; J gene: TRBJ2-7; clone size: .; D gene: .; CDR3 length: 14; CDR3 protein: CASSLGLRPYEQYF; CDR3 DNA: TGTGCCAGCAGTTTGGGACTGCGACCCTACGAGCAGTACTTC